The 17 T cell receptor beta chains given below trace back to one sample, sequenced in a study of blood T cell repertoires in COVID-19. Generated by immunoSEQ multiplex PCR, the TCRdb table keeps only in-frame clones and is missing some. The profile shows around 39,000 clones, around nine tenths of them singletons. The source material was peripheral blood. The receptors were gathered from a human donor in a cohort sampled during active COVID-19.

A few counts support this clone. The CDR3 is CATPTGTGQEGPQHF. The CDR3 region has the DNA TGTGCCACCCCGACCGGGACAGGGCAGGAGGGGCCCCAGCATTTT. J is TRBJ1-5 and V is TRBV24-1, with 9 bases matching TRBD1. This CDR3 is built from 15 residues. Unmatched junction bases numbered 14, after V lost 9 bases and J lost 9 bases. CDR1 and CDR2 from the germline V gene are KGHDR and SFDVKD.

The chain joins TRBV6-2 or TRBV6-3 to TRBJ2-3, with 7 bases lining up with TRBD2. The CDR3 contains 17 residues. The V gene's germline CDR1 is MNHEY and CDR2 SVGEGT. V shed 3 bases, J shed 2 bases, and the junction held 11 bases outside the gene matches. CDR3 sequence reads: CASSYRLARDHTDTQYF. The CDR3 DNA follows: TGTGCCAGCAGTTATAGACTAGCCCGGGATCACACAGATACGCAGTATTTT.

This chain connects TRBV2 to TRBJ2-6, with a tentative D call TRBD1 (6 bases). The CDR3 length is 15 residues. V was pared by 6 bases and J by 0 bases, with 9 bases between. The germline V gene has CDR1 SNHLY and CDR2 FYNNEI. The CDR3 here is CASRQGSSGANVLTF. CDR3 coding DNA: TGTGCCAGCAGGCAGGGGAGCTCTGGGGCCAACGTCCTGACTTTC.

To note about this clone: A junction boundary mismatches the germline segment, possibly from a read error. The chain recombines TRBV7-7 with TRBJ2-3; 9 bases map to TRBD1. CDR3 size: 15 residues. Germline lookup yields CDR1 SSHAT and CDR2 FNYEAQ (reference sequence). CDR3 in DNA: TGTGCTAGCAGCTCGGGACAGGGTTCGGGAGATACGCAGTATTTT. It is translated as CASSSGQGSGDTQYF.

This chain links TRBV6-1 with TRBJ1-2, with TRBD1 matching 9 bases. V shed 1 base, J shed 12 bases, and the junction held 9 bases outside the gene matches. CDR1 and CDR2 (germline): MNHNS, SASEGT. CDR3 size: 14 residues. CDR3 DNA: TGTGCCAGCAGTGAAGGACGGGACAGGGCGAGGGACACCTTC. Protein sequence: CASSEGRDRARDTF.

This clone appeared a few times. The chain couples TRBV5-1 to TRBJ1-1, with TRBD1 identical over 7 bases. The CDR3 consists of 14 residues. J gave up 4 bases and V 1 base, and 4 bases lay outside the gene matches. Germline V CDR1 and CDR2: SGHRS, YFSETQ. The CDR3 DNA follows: TGCGCCAGCAGCTTGTATGGGACAGCCACTGAAGCTTTCTTT. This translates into CASSLYGTATEAFF.

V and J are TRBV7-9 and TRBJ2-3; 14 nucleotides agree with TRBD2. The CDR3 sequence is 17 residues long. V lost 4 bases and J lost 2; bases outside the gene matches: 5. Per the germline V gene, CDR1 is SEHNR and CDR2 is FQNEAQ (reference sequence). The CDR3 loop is CASSWGLAGANTDTQYF. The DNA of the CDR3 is TGTGCCAGCAGCTGGGGACTAGCGGGGGCTAACACAGATACGCAGTATTTT.

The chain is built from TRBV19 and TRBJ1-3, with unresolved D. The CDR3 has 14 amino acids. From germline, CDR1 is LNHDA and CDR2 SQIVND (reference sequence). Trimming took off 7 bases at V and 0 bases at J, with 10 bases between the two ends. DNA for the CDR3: TGTGCCAGTACCCTCCCCTCCTCTGGAAACACCATATATTTT. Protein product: CASTLPSSGNTIYF.

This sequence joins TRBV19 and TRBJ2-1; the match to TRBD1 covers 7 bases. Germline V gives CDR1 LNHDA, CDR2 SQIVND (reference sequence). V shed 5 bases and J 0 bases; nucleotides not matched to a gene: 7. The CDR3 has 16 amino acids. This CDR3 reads CASSWRQGPSYNEQFF. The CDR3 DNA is TGTGCCAGTAGTTGGCGACAGGGACCCTCCTACAATGAGCAGTTCTTC.

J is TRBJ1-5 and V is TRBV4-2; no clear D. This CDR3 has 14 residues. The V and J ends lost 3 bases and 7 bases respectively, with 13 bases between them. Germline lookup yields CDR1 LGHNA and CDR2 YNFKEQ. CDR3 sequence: CASSHNIIGQPQHF. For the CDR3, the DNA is TGTGCCAGCAGCCACAATATAATCGGGCAGCCCCAGCATTTT.

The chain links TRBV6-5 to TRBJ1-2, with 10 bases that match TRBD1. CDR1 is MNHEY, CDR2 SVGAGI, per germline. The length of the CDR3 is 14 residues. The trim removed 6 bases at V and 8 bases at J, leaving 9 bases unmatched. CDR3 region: CASSDYGTGDGYTF. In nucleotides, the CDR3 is TGTGCCAGCAGCGACTATGGGACAGGGGACGGCTACACCTTC.

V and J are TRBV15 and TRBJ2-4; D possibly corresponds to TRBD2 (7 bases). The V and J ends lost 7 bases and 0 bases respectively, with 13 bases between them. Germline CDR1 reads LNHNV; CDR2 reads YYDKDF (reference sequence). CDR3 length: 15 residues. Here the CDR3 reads CATTRGGRAKNIQYF. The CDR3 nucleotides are TGTGCCACCACTAGGGGGGGGCGAGCCAAAAACATTCAGTACTTC.

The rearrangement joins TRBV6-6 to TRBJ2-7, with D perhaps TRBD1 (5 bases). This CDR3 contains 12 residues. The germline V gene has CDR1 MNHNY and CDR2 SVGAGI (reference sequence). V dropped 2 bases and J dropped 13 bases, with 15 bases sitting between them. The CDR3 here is CASSYVDSPNYF. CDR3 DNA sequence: TGTGCCAGCAGTTACGTAGACAGCCCGAACTACTTC.

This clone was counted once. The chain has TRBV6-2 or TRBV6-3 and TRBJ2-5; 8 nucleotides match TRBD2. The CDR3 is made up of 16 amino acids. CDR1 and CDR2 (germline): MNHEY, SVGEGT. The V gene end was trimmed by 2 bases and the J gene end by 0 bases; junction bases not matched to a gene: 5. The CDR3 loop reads CASSYGASGYQETQYF. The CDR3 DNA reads TGTGCCAGCAGTTACGGGGCTAGCGGGTACCAAGAGACCCAGTACTTC.

CDR3 bases: TGTGCCAGTAGTCCTCCGGAAATTGACAGGGGTAGTCAGCCCCAGCATTTT. Its protein is CASSPPEIDRGSQPQHF. The gene calls are TRBV19 and TRBJ1-5, with TRBD1 identical over 8 bases. The CDR3 covers 17 residues. Germline V gene lookup returns CDR1 LNHDA and CDR2 SQIVND (reference sequence). V gave up 5 bases and J gave up 6 bases; unmatched junction bases: 15.

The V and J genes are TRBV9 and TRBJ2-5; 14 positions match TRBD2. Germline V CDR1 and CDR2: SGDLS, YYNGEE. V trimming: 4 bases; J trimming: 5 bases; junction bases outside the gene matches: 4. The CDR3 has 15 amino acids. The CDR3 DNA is TGTGCCAGCAGCATGGGACTAGCGGGGGCTGAGACCCAGTACTTC. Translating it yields CASSMGLAGAETQYF. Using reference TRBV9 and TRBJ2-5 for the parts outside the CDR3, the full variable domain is DSGVTQTPKHLITATGQRVTLRCSPRSGDLSVYWYQQSLDQGLQFLIQYYNGEERAKGNILERFSAQQFPDLHSELNLSSLELGDSALYFCASSMGLAGAETQYFGPGTRLLVL.

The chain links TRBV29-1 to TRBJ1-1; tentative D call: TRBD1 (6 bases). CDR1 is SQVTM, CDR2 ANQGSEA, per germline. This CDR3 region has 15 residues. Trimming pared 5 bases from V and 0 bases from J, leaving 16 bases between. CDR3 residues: CSVQGLVPLNTEAFF. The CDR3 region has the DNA TGCAGCGTTCAGGGGCTTGTTCCCCTGAACACTGAAGCTTTCTTT.